This is a list of T cell receptor beta chains from one sample in a study of blood T cell repertoires in COVID-19. The protocol was immunoSEQ multiplex PCR, while the TCRdb copy is restricted to in-frame clones and leaves out a portion. This sample has a few hundred thousand clones, with around 86% found just once. Input material: PBMCs or T cells enriched from blood (not recorded which). The receptors here all came from a woman aged 45-59 years who had recovered from COVID-19. Each CDR3 is given with its conserved first and last residue. The order of the fields is clone size, J gene, V gene, D gene, CDR3 protein, CDR3 DNA. A D gene is named only where the DNA matches it firmly. A row's size may be missing; if present it is once, few, many or a size class.

abundance: .; j_gene: TRBJ2-2; v_gene: TRBV11-2; d_gene: TRBD2; CDR3aa: CASSLYSAGTGELFF; CDR3nt: TGTGCCAGCAGCCTTTACTCAGCGGGAACCGGGGAGCTGTTTTTT
abundance: .; j_gene: TRBJ2-1; v_gene: TRBV2; d_gene: TRBD2; CDR3aa: CASSRESGRAIEQFF; CDR3nt: TGTGCCAGCAGTAGGGAGAGCGGGAGGGCCATTGAGCAGTTCTTC
abundance: .; j_gene: TRBJ2-1; v_gene: TRBV29-1; d_gene: .; CDR3aa: CSVATGPTYNEQFF; CDR3nt: TGCAGCGTCGCGACAGGCCCAACCTACAATGAGCAGTTCTTC
abundance: .; j_gene: TRBJ2-2; v_gene: TRBV28; d_gene: .; CDR3aa: CASLRETGELFF; CDR3nt: TGTGCCAGCCTCCGGGAAACCGGGGAGCTGTTTTTT
abundance: .; j_gene: TRBJ2-1; v_gene: TRBV7-2; d_gene: TRBD2; CDR3aa: CASSLPFLAGMNEQFF; CDR3nt: TGTGCCAGCAGCTTACCCTTTCTAGCGGGAATGAATGAGCAGTTCTTC
abundance: .; j_gene: TRBJ1-1; v_gene: TRBV15; d_gene: .; CDR3aa: CATSPTGLTEAFF; CDR3nt: TGTGCCACCAGCCCGACAGGCCTGACTGAAGCTTTCTTT
abundance: .; j_gene: TRBJ1-2; v_gene: TRBV14; d_gene: .; CDR3aa: CASSQKSSGIYGYTF; CDR3nt: TGTGCCAGCAGCCAAAAGTCTTCGGGGATCTATGGCTACACCTTC
abundance: .; j_gene: TRBJ1-1; v_gene: TRBV6-6; d_gene: TRBD1; CDR3aa: CASAVGPETGGTEAFF; CDR3nt: TGTGCCAGTGCGGTGGGGCCAGAAACAGGGGGCACTGAAGCTTTCTTT
abundance: .; j_gene: TRBJ1-4; v_gene: TRBV10-3; d_gene: .; CDR3aa: CAIRDNTNEKLFF; CDR3nt: TGTGCCATCAGGGACAATACTAATGAAAAACTGTTTTTT
abundance: once; j_gene: TRBJ1-5; v_gene: TRBV5-6; d_gene: .; CDR3aa: CASSPQGSQPQHF; CDR3nt: TGTGCCAGCAGCCCGCAAGGGAGCCAGCCCCAGCATTTT
abundance: .; j_gene: TRBJ2-3; v_gene: TRBV11-1; d_gene: TRBD1; CDR3aa: CASSLSGQPTDTQYF; CDR3nt: TGTGCCAGCAGCTTGTCGGGACAGCCCACAGATACGCAGTATTTT